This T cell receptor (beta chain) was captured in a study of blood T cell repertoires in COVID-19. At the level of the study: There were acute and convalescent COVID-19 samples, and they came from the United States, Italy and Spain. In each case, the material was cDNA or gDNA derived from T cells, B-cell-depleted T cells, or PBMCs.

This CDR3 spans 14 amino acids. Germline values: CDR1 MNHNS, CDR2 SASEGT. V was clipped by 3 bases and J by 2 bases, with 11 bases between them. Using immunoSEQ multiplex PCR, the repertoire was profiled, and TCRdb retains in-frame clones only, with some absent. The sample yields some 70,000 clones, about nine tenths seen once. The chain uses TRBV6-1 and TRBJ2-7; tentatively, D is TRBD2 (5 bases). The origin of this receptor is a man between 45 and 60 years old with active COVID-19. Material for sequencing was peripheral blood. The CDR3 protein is CASSDAGPTYEQYF. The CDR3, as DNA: TGTGCCAGCAGTGATGCGGGCCCGACCTACGAGCAGTACTTC.